A selection of T cell receptor beta chains follows, all from one sample in a study of identical twins. One entry per CDR3 protein, called by TCRdb with MiXCR from the 5' RACE reads. The top ten hold around two fifths of the sample, which has fewer than 250,000 distinct CDR3 sequences, 15% seen once. The same sample was also used in a study of T cells expressing NK-cell markers.

Sequencing was performed on CD8+ T cells sorted from blood. The receptors stem from a woman younger than 30 in good health. Both conserved end residues are part of each CDR3. D genes are given only for firm matches. The size field is filled for only some rows; it gives once, few, many or a size class.

v_gene: TRBV2; d_gene: TRBD1; j_gene: TRBJ2-2; abundance: -; CDR3aa: CASSHYRDRNTGELFF; CDR3nt: TGTGCCAGCAGTCATTACCGGGACAGGAACACCGGGGAGCTGTTTTTT
v_gene: TRBV10-2; d_gene: -; j_gene: TRBJ1-2; abundance: -; CDR3aa: CASTRRGYSYGYTF; CDR3nt: TGCGCCAGCACTCGGAGGGGATACAGCTATGGCTACACCTTC
v_gene: TRBV20-1; d_gene: -; j_gene: TRBJ1-5; abundance: many; CDR3aa: CSAPTGPGGQPQHF; CDR3nt: TGCAGTGCTCCGACAGGCCCGGGGGGTCAGCCCCAGCATTTT
v_gene: TRBV6-5; d_gene: TRBD1; j_gene: TRBJ2-7; abundance: few; CDR3aa: CASSYGTGVFSYEQYF; CDR3nt: TGTGCCAGCAGTTACGGGACAGGGGTTTTTTCCTACGAGCAGTACTTC
v_gene: TRBV7-2; d_gene: TRBD1; j_gene: TRBJ2-3; abundance: few; CDR3aa: CASSLGQSTDTQYF; CDR3nt: TGTGCCAGCAGCTTGGGACAGAGCACAGATACGCAGTATTTT
v_gene: TRBV2; d_gene: -; j_gene: TRBJ2-1; abundance: few; CDR3aa: CASSAGGLNEQFF; CDR3nt: TGTGCCAGCAGTGCGGGGGGCCTCAATGAGCAGTTCTTC
v_gene: TRBV15; d_gene: TRBD2; j_gene: TRBJ2-2; abundance: -; CDR3aa: CATRQERGASGELFF; CDR3nt: TGTGCCACCAGGCAGGAGCGGGGGGCCAGCGGGGAGCTGTTTTTT
v_gene: TRBV20-1; d_gene: -; j_gene: TRBJ1-1; abundance: -; CDR3aa: CSALHLDGNTEAFF; CDR3nt: TGCAGTGCTCTACACCTCGACGGGAACACTGAAGCTTTCTTT
v_gene: TRBV7-3; d_gene: -; j_gene: TRBJ2-7; abundance: few; CDR3aa: CASSLEMGSEQYF; CDR3nt: TGTGCCAGCAGCCTTGAAATGGGTAGCGAGCAGTACTTC
v_gene: TRBV6-1; d_gene: TRBD1; j_gene: TRBJ1-2; abundance: -; CDR3aa: CASSPEQGDGYTF; CDR3nt: TGTGCCAGCAGTCCCGAACAGGGGGATGGCTACACCTTC
v_gene: TRBV2; d_gene: -; j_gene: TRBJ2-5; abundance: -; CDR3aa: CASRGIVGWQETQYF; CDR3nt: TGTGCCAGCAGGGGGATTGTTGGATGGCAAGAGACCCAGTACTTC
v_gene: TRBV7-3; d_gene: -; j_gene: TRBJ2-7; abundance: -; CDR3aa: CASSLLAGESYEQYF; CDR3nt: TGTGCCAGCAGCTTACTGGCAGGCGAATCCTACGAGCAGTACTTC
v_gene: TRBV13; d_gene: TRBD2; j_gene: TRBJ2-1; abundance: -; CDR3aa: CASSRGSGRDEQFF; CDR3nt: TGTGCCAGCTCCCGTGGTAGCGGGAGGGATGAGCAGTTCTTC
v_gene: TRBV12-3/TRBV12-4; d_gene: TRBD2; j_gene: TRBJ2-1; abundance: few; CDR3aa: CASSLSSGGVRNNEQFF; CDR3nt: TGTGCCAGCAGTTTAAGTAGCGGGGGGGTCCGGAACAATGAGCAGTTCTTC
v_gene: TRBV20-1; d_gene: TRBD2; j_gene: TRBJ2-1; abundance: -; CDR3aa: CSARGLAGSYNEQFF; CDR3nt: TGCAGTGCTAGGGGACTAGCGGGCTCCTACAATGAGCAGTTCTTC
v_gene: TRBV12-3/TRBV12-4; d_gene: -; j_gene: TRBJ1-2; abundance: -; CDR3aa: CASSLAAYGYTF; CDR3nt: TGTGCCAGCAGTTTAGCAGCTTATGGCTACACCTTC
v_gene: TRBV12-3/TRBV12-4; d_gene: -; j_gene: TRBJ2-7; abundance: many; CDR3aa: CASSFELEQYF; CDR3nt: TGTGCCAGCAGTTTCGAGTTAGAGCAGTACTTC
v_gene: TRBV5-1; d_gene: TRBD2; j_gene: TRBJ2-7; abundance: many; CDR3aa: CASSLGLAGAYEQYF; CDR3nt: TGCGCCAGCAGCTTGGGGCTAGCGGGAGCCTACGAGCAGTACTTC
v_gene: TRBV13; d_gene: -; j_gene: TRBJ1-5; abundance: few; CDR3aa: CASSLGRTANQPQHF; CDR3nt: TGTGCCAGCAGCTTAGGCCGGACAGCAAATCAGCCCCAGCATTTT
v_gene: TRBV5-4; d_gene: -; j_gene: TRBJ1-5; abundance: -; CDR3aa: CASSPTAAINQPQHF; CDR3nt: TGTGCCAGCAGTCCGACAGCTGCTATCAATCAGCCCCAGCATTTT
v_gene: TRBV15; d_gene: -; j_gene: TRBJ2-7; abundance: few; CDR3aa: CATSTRGGRDEQYF; CDR3nt: TGTGCCACCAGCACGAGAGGGGGGAGGGACGAGCAGTACTTC
v_gene: TRBV6-6; d_gene: -; j_gene: TRBJ1-2; abundance: few; CDR3aa: CASTSTPYGYTF; CDR3nt: TGTGCCAGCACCTCAACGCCCTATGGCTACACCTTC